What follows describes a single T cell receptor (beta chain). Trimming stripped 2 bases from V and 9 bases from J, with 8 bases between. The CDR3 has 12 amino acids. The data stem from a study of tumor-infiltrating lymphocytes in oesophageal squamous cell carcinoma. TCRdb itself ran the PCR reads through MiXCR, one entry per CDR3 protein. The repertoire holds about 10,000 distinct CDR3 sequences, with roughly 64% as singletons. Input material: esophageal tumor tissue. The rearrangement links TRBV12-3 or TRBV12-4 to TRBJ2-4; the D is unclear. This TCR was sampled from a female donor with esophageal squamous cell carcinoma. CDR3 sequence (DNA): TGTGCCAGCAGTTTATCAGTATCCATTCAGTACTTC. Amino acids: CASSLSVSIQYF.